Reported below is one TCR beta chain. Its antigen is still unknown. One end of the junction fails to match germline, which may point to a read error. This sample is drawn from a study of cytomegalovirus exposure and HLA in healthy donors. Turning to the study itself: Of some 400 genotyped donors, 70% to 85% clustered with self-reported Caucasian donors. The study's findings and limits: Most subjects' HLA-A and HLA-B alleles were reportedly predicted from TCR beta sequences. Later on, an analysis tied 15,000 to 20,000 TCR beta sequences to HLA alleles at 0.05 false discovery rate.

PCR was performed using 60 Vbeta and 13 Jbeta primers. Here immunoSEQ multiplex PCR was the method, and the copy in TCRdb shows in-frame clones only, minus some. The table lists about 110,000 clones, 65% of them singletons. Each donor was nominally healthy when sampled (though unrecorded immune exposures were likely). The sequence was obtained from a man aged 25 to 40 in good health and CMV-seropositive. Sequenced material: PBMCs.

In nucleotides, the CDR3 is TGTGCCAACAGCCAAGGTCCAGGGGAGACCCAGTACTTC. Its protein is CANSQGPGETQYF. The V call is TRBV4-2, the J call TRBJ2-5, with a possible D match to TRBD1 (5 bases). CDR1 is LGHNA and CDR2 is YNFKEQ in the germline V gene. The CDR3 consists of 13 residues.